The 8 T cell receptor beta chains below all came from one sample that was sequenced in a study of radiotherapy plus CTLA-4 blockade in lung cancer. Sequenced by immunoSEQ multiplex PCR; TCRdb stores in-frame clones only, minus some. The table records some 96,000 clones, about 86% of them present only once. The specimen was peripheral blood, collected from a patient treated with radiotherapy plus ipilimumab. These receptors originate from a human donor with non-small cell lung cancer that progressed on radiotherapy plus ipilimumab.

This chain joins TRBV7-2 and TRBJ1-1; 10 nucleotides line up with TRBD1. CDR1 is SGHTA and CDR2 is FQGNSA in the germline V gene. The CDR3 extends over 15 amino acids. J lost 1 base, V lost 5 bases, and 4 bases had no gene match. The CDR3 DNA sequence: TGTGCCAGCAGCCTGGGACAGGGGTCGAACACTGAAGCTTTCTTT. Its translation is CASSLGQGSNTEAFF.

The gene calls are TRBV6-1 and TRBJ2-1, with D perhaps TRBD1 (6 bases). From germline, CDR1 is MNHNS and CDR2 SASEGT. The CDR3 is made up of 15 amino acids. Trimming removed 6 bases from V and 9 bases from J, with 21 bases in between. In DNA form, the CDR3 reads TGTGCCAGCAGCGTACAGGGAGAGGCCCTCAGTGAGCAGTTCTTC. It translates to CASSVQGEALSEQFF.

This clone was picked up one time. The chain employs TRBV7-2 and TRBJ2-7; 8 bases match TRBD2. V shed 2 bases, J shed 4 bases, and the junction held 16 bases outside the gene matches. CDR3 size: 18 residues. Germline V CDR1 and CDR2: SGHTA, FQGNSA. CDR3 DNA: TGTGCCAGCAGCTTATTCAGATCCAGAGCGGGAGCGACATACGAGCAGTACTTC. Translated, it gives CASSLFRSRAGATYEQYF.

V gene TRBV7-3 combines with J gene TRBJ2-1; 7 nucleotides match TRBD2. The CDR3 extends over 15 amino acids. CDR1 is SGHTA, CDR2 FQGTGA, per germline. V lost 2 bases, J lost 4 bases, and 5 bases stayed unmatched. CDR3 sequence (DNA): TGTGCCAGCAGCTTAGGTCTAGCGGTGTACAATGAGCAGTTCTTC. Its translation: CASSLGLAVYNEQFF.

The CDR3 sequence: CASSPRARVGSYNEQFF. In DNA, the CDR3 is TGTGCCAGCAGCCCAAGGGCCCGCGTGGGCTCCTACAATGAGCAGTTCTTC. The J gene is TRBJ2-1, the V gene TRBV7-3; no firm D call. Germline values: CDR1 SGHTA, CDR2 FQGTGA. With 5 bases removed from V and 0 bases from J, the gap between germline ends came to 17 bases. The CDR3 extends over 17 amino acids.

The chain couples TRBV29-1 to TRBJ1-2; D is undetermined. From germline, CDR1 is SQVTM and CDR2 ANQGSEA. Trimming cost V 0 bases and J 0 bases, with 11 bases left between them. The CDR3 totals 15 residues. The CDR3 sequence: CSVEDYLYPNYGYTF. For the CDR3, the DNA is TGCAGCGTTGAAGATTACCTGTACCCTAACTATGGCTACACCTTC.

This clone was seen just once. This chain links TRBV7-3 with TRBJ2-5; D perhaps matches TRBD1 (6 bases). The V end lost 1 base, the J end lost 7 bases, and 22 bases lay between the germline ends. The CDR3 contains 17 residues. Germline V gene sequence: CDR1 SGHTA, CDR2 FQGTGA. In nucleotides, the CDR3 is TGTGCCAGCAGCTTAAGCCGGCCAGGGGCGTGGGTGGGGACCCAGTACTTC. It yields the protein CASSLSRPGAWVGTQYF.

V and J are TRBV11-3 and TRBJ2-7; D might be TRBD1 or TRBD2, each matching 5 bases. The V gene's germline CDR1 is SGHNT and CDR2 YENEEA. V shed 3 bases and J shed 3 bases, with 9 bases lying between them. The CDR3 has 13 amino acids. DNA of the CDR3: TGTGCCAGCAGCTTGGGGACGGGCTACGAGCAGTACTTC. Protein sequence: CASSLGTGYEQYF.